These 30 T cell receptor beta chains originate from one sample sequenced in a study of identical twins. TCRdb processed the 5' RACE reads anew with MiXCR; each CDR3 protein has one entry. This table has hundreds of thousands of distinct CDR3 sequences, around an eighth appearing once. This sample was also put to use in a study of yellow fever vaccine responses in identical twins.

Sample: CD8+ T cells sorted from blood. The receptors stem from a woman younger than 30 in good health.

The chain uses TRBV20-1 and TRBJ2-7; no reliable D call. The ends were cut back, 2 bases at V and 3 bases at J, with 5 bases in the middle. CDR1 and CDR2 from the germline V gene are DFQATT and SNEGSKA (reference sequence). The CDR3 is 11 residues long. Written as DNA, the CDR3 is TGCAGTGCTAGATTCGTCTACGAGCAGTACGTC. The encoded protein is CSARFVYEQYV.

This clonotype appeared a few times. The J gene is TRBJ2-7, the V gene TRBV5-1, with TRBD2 matching over 12 bases. Germline values: CDR1 SGHRS, CDR2 YFSETQ. The CDR3 is 16 residues long. The V and J ends lost 4 bases and 0 bases, in that order; junction bases with no gene match: 5. The CDR3 region has the DNA TGCGCCAGCAGCGAAGGACTAGCGGGGCCCTCCTACGAGCAGTACGTC. Its protein product is CASSEGLAGPSYEQYV.

This clonotype turned up a few times. The chain has TRBV13 and TRBJ2-2; 7 positions agree with TRBD1. Trimming cost V 4 bases and J 4 bases; bases outside gene matches: 6. The CDR3 sequence is 15 residues long. Germline CDR1 reads PRHDT; CDR2 reads FYEKMQ (reference sequence). The CDR3 nucleotides are TGTGCCAGCAGCTCCAGGGGGACGCCCACCGGGGAGCTGTTTTTT. This gives the protein CASSSRGTPTGELFF.

This clonotype turned up a few times. The chain carries TRBV29-1 and TRBJ2-1, with 10 bases fitting TRBD1. Germline V gene data show CDR1 as SQVTM and CDR2 as ANQGSEA. V shed 0 bases, J shed 3 bases, and the junction held 5 bases outside the gene matches. The CDR3 spans 16 residues. The CDR3 loop is CSVEDSGTGVYNEQFF. The CDR3, as DNA: TGCAGCGTTGAAGATTCCGGGACAGGGGTCTACAATGAGCAGTTCTTC.

The chain joins TRBV12-3 or TRBV12-4 to TRBJ2-7; 8 nucleotides line up with TRBD2. The CDR3 is 14 residues long. The J segment lost 5 bases and the V segment lost 1 base, leaving 4 bases of the junction unmatched. DNA for the CDR3: TGTGCCAGCAGTTTAGTTAGCGGGATTGACGAGCAGTACTTC. As protein: CASSLVSGIDEQYF.

This chain joins TRBV2 and TRBJ2-5; D is ambiguous. Germline assignment: CDR1 SNHLY and CDR2 FYNNEI. Deletions cut 3 bases from V and 4 bases from J, with 12 bases between. The CDR3 runs to 14 residues. This CDR3 is CASSDGQLRETQYF. The DNA for the CDR3 is TGTGCCAGCAGTGACGGTCAGCTTCGAGAGACCCAGTACTTC.

The table lists this clonotype with a few counts. This chain uses TRBV6-4 with TRBJ2-2; D may be TRBD1 (5 bases). Trimming cost V 3 bases and J 7 bases, with 9 bases left between them. This CDR3 has 13 residues. Germline lookup yields CDR1 MRHNA and CDR2 SNTAGT. The DNA of the CDR3 is TGTGCCAGCAGTGAGGAAGGGGTCGGGGAGCTGTTTTTT. This gives the protein CASSEEGVGELFF.

This clonotype occurred many times. V and J are TRBV7-9 and TRBJ1-2, with 8 bases that match TRBD1. Germline-derived CDR1 and CDR2 are SEHNR and FQNEAQ (reference sequence). V shed 4 bases and J 0 bases; nucleotides not matched to a gene: 7. This CDR3 comprises 16 residues. CDR3 nucleotides: TGTGCCAGCAGCTCCTGGGACAGGAACCCTAACTATGGCTACACCTTC. Its protein product is CASSSWDRNPNYGYTF.

This clonotype was detected many times. The chain uses TRBV6-1 and TRBJ2-7; TRBD2 might be the D (5 bases). The CDR3 has 15 amino acids. Germline V gives CDR1 MNHNS, CDR2 SASEGT. V shed 1 base and J shed 1 base, with 11 bases lying between them. The CDR3 loop reads CASSEVTADSYEQYF. The DNA for the CDR3 is TGTGCCAGCAGTGAAGTAACAGCGGATTCCTACGAGCAGTACTTC.

This clonotype was observed a handful of times. The rearrangement links TRBV28 to TRBJ2-3; either TRBD1 or TRBD2 may fit D (5 bases each). Germline CDR1 and CDR2: MDHEN and SYDVKM. The CDR3 covers 15 residues. The V end lost 7 bases, the J end lost 2 bases, and 16 bases lay between the germline ends. CDR3 in amino acids: CASTPWDANTDTQYF. The DNA for the CDR3 is TGTGCCAGCACGCCCTGGGACGCCAACACAGATACGCAGTATTTT.

This clonotype was recorded a few times. The chain carries TRBV3-1 and TRBJ2-7; D may be TRBD1 or TRBD2 (5 bases each). V was clipped by 4 bases and J by 2 bases, with 15 bases between them. Germline values: CDR1 LGHDT, CDR2 YNNKEL (reference sequence). CDR3 length: 15 residues. The CDR3 region is CASSLPSRGAYEQYF. DNA of the CDR3: TGTGCCAGCAGCCTCCCTAGCCGGGGCGCCTACGAGCAGTACTTC.

The chain couples TRBV20-1 to TRBJ2-7, with D maybe TRBD1 (6 bases). Trimming removed 3 bases from V and 1 base from J, with 10 bases in between. The germline V gene has CDR1 DFQATT and CDR2 SNEGSKA (reference sequence). The CDR3 has 13 residues. The CDR3 protein is CSARTGRSYEQYF. CDR3 nucleotide sequence: TGCAGTGCTAGGACAGGACGATCCTACGAGCAGTACTTC.

The chain couples TRBV9 to TRBJ1-2; TRBD1 is a possible D gene (5 bases). CDR1 SGDLS and CDR2 YYNGEE come from the germline V gene. V lost 2 bases and J 4 bases, leaving 9 bases between the germline ends. This CDR3 is 13 amino acids long. CDR3 amino acids: CASSVGEAYGYTF. Written as DNA, the CDR3 is TGTGCCAGCAGCGTGGGGGAGGCCTATGGCTACACCTTC.

The gene calls are TRBV7-8 and TRBJ2-1; D uncertain. This CDR3 has 13 residues. The germline V gene has CDR1 SGHVS and CDR2 FQNEAQ. V lost 7 bases and J 8 bases, leaving 15 bases between the germline ends. DNA of the CDR3: TGTGCCAGCAAACGGGCGACGATGGATGAGCAGTTCTTC. Its translation: CASKRATMDEQFF. The entire variable domain, with the rest obtained from reference TRBV7-8 and TRBJ2-1, is as follows: GAGVSQSPRYKVAKRGQDVALRCDPISGHVSLFWYQQALGQGPEFLTYFQNEAQLDKSGLPSDRFFAERPEGSVSTLKIQRTQQEDSAVYLCASKRATMDEQFFGPGTRLTVL.

This clonotype appeared a few times. The chain couples TRBV27 to TRBJ2-5; D gene ambiguous. CDR1 and CDR2 from the germline V gene are MNHEY and SMNVEV (reference sequence). V was trimmed by 7 bases and J by 2 bases, leaving 14 bases between them. This CDR3 contains 14 residues. CDR3 sequence: CASKSPGKQETQYF. The CDR3 DNA is TGTGCCAGCAAGTCTCCGGGCAAGCAAGAGACCCAGTACTTC.

In this sample, this clonotype turned up many times. An end of the junction differs from the germline gene, which may be a read error. The chain employs TRBV20-1 and TRBJ2-2, with D perhaps matching TRBD1 (6 bases). Looked up from germline, CDR1 is DFQATT and CDR2 is SNEGSKA (reference sequence). The CDR3 consists of 13 residues. In DNA form, the CDR3 reads TGCAGTGCTAGAGACGGGACCCACAGGGAACTGTTTTTT. Its protein product is CSARDGTHRELFF.

This clonotype was recorded a few times. The rearrangement joins TRBV5-1 to TRBJ2-1, with 7 nucleotides matching TRBD1. This CDR3 is built from 14 residues. Germline loops: CDR1 SGHRS, CDR2 YFSETQ. The V gene end was trimmed by 4 bases and the J gene end by 4 bases; junction bases not matched to a gene: 5. Here the CDR3 DNA reads TGCGCCAGCAGCGCGACAGGGATGTACAATGAGCAGTTCTTC. As protein: CASSATGMYNEQFF.

This clonotype was seen many times. The gene calls are TRBV12-3 or TRBV12-4 and TRBJ2-3; D is unclear. Trimming removed 4 bases at V and 1 base at J, with 12 bases between. The CDR3 runs to 15 residues. The CDR3 region has the DNA TGTGCCAGCAGTTCAACCCTAGACGGCACAGATACGCAGTATTTT. Translated, it gives CASSSTLDGTDTQYF.

This clonotype was counted ten times or more. The chain uses TRBV12-3 or TRBV12-4 and TRBJ1-5; no clear D. The CDR3 has 13 residues. Trimming stripped 6 bases from V and 4 bases from J, with 10 bases between. The CDR3 DNA is TGTGCCAGCAGCCCGACGGGGAATCAGCCCCAGCATTTT. Amino acid sequence: CASSPTGNQPQHF.

This chain links TRBV4-1 with TRBJ2-7; 14 bases match TRBD2. Trimming removed 4 bases from V and 6 bases from J; junction bases left unmatched: 5. Germline V gene lookup returns CDR1 MGHRA and CDR2 YSYEKL. The CDR3 is 15 amino acids. CDR3 in DNA: TGCGCCAGCAGCCCCGGACTAGCGGGAGGTCCCGAGCAGTACTTC. Translation: CASSPGLAGGPEQYF.

This clonotype showed up just a few times. The CDR3 protein is CASSQTSGGTDTQYF. In DNA, the CDR3 is TGCGCCAGCAGCCAAACTAGCGGGGGAACAGATACGCAGTATTTT. The chain recombines TRBV4-1 with TRBJ2-3, with 11 nucleotides matching TRBD2. CDR1 and CDR2 (germline): MGHRA, YSYEKL. V lost 2 bases, J lost 3 bases, and 1 base stayed unmatched. The CDR3 consists of 15 residues.

V gene TRBV24-1 combines with J gene TRBJ2-1; TRBD1 matches 9 bases. Per the germline V gene, CDR1 is KGHDR and CDR2 is SFDVKD. This CDR3 has 19 residues. J gave up 0 bases and V 4 bases, and 12 bases lay outside the gene matches. CDR3 sequence: CATSDHGQGSHSSYNEQFF. The CDR3 nucleotides are TGTGCCACCAGTGACCACGGACAGGGGTCCCATAGCTCCTACAATGAGCAGTTCTTC.

A word on this clonotype: One end of the junction is discordant with germline, which a read error may explain. The V and J genes are TRBV2 and TRBJ2-1; 7 positions match TRBD1. The germline V gene encodes CDR1 SNHLY and CDR2 FYNNEI. The CDR3 covers 16 residues. CDR3 DNA: TGTGCCAGCAGAGGGACCAGGGGGTTGGTGTACAGTGAGCAGTTCTTC. It codes for CASRGTRGLVYSEQFF.

The chain combines TRBV7-2 with TRBJ1-6, with 9 nucleotides matching TRBD1. V trimming: 5 bases; J trimming: 9 bases; junction bases outside the gene matches: 8. Germline V gene sequence: CDR1 SGHTA, CDR2 FQGNSA. CDR3 size: 15 residues. The CDR3 spells CASSANRGRGSPLHF. CDR3 nucleotide sequence: TGTGCCAGCAGCGCAAACAGGGGGCGCGGTTCACCCCTCCACTTT.

As to this clonotype: This may arise from a read error, as a much more abundant clone is one base away. The V and J genes are TRBV5-4 and TRBJ1-2; TRBD1 might be the D (5 bases). CDR1 is SGHNT, CDR2 YYREEE, per germline (reference sequence). V lost 5 bases, J lost 0 bases, and 8 bases lay in between. This CDR3 has 13 amino acids. DNA for the CDR3: TGTGCCAGCAGTCAGGGAACTAACTATGGCTACACCTTC. Its translation: CASSQGTNYGYTF.

This clonotype was counted a few times. V is TRBV5-1 and J is TRBJ2-3, with 7 bases identical to TRBD1. Germline values: CDR1 SGHRS, CDR2 YFSETQ. The CDR3 is made up of 15 amino acids. Trimming at V came to 0 bases and at J to 2 bases, leaving 3 bases not matched to a gene. As DNA, the CDR3 is TGCGCCAGCAGCTTGGAAGGGGGCTTCACAGATACGCAGTATTTT. Amino acids: CASSLEGGFTDTQYF.

This clonotype has more than one count but fewer than ten. V and J are TRBV12-3 or TRBV12-4 and TRBJ2-1; D is unresolved. CDR3 size: 15 residues. Trimming took 3 bases from V and 7 from J, leaving 16 bases between them. DNA of the CDR3: TGTGCCAGCAGTTTTCTTGCCCTGACCGCGAATGAGCAGTTCTTC. Protein: CASSFLALTANEQFF.

The gene calls are TRBV7-9 and TRBJ2-7, with D possibly being TRBD2 (5 bases). Germline CDR1 and CDR2: SEHNR and FQNEAQ (reference sequence). Between the trimmed V and J ends, which lost 5 bases and 2 bases, there was a span of 10 bases. The CDR3 is made up of 13 amino acids. The CDR3 protein is CASSPGITYEQYF. In DNA form, the CDR3 reads TGTGCCAGCAGCCCCGGGATAACCTACGAGCAGTACTTC.

In regard to this clonotype: Given a much more abundant clone one base away, this may be a read error. The V and J genes are TRBV12-3 or TRBV12-4 and TRBJ2-3; 13 bases fit TRBD2. This CDR3 has 18 amino acids. The CDR3 reads CTSSLGGLAGPRGDTQYF. The CDR3 region has the DNA TGTACCAGCAGTTTAGGGGGACTAGCGGGGCCCCGGGGAGATACGCAGTATTTT.

The CDR3, as DNA: TGTGCCAGCAGTGGGACTAGCCCGCTTACCTACGAGCAGTACTTC. Encoded protein: CASSGTSPLTYEQYF. The V call is TRBV25-1, the J call TRBJ2-7; TRBD2 matches 8 bases. The CDR3 extends over 15 amino acids. CDR1 and CDR2 (germline): MGHDK, SYGVNS. V was clipped by 4 bases and J by 2 bases; unmatched bases: 7.